This is a list of T cell receptor beta chains from one sample in a study of cytomegalovirus exposure and HLA in healthy donors. The table came from immunoSEQ multiplex PCR; TCRdb's copy has only in-frame clones and leaves some out. The sample includes under 200,000 clones, 68% of them seen just once. Material for sequencing was PBMCs. The source of these receptors is a man between 50 and 59 years old in good health and CMV-seronegative. Each CDR3 is given with its conserved first and last residue.

>TRBJ2-1|TRBV28|15
CASSLRGTGSNEQFF
>TRBJ2-2|TRBV6-5|15
CASSSPGGYTGELFF
>TRBJ1-5|TRBV6-5|12
CASSSGRVPQHF
>TRBJ1-6|TRBV4-1|14
CASSQGQNNSPFHF
>TRBJ1-5|TRBV5-1|14
CASSLKAGDQPQHF
>TRBJ1-1|TRBV7-9|14
CASTRAEGNTEAFF
>TRBJ1-2|TRBV7-2|16
CASSLGRSFSNYGYTF
>TRBJ2-1|TRBV5-1|16
CASSFSGVGVYNEQFF
>TRBJ2-3|TRBV4-1|15
CASSQRGLPGDTQYF
>TRBJ2-3|TRBV18|16
CASSPPDRGRGDTQYF
>TRBJ1-2|TRBV19|13
CASSMQAHYGYTF
>TRBJ2-7|TRBV28|17
CASSLSGTEGLTYEQYF
>TRBJ2-3|TRBV5-1|16
CASSLRLAAFTDTQYF
>TRBJ2-3|TRBV7-2|15
CASSRGLAGIDTQYF
>TRBJ2-7|TRBV7-2|15
CASSLARGDPYEQYF
>TRBJ1-1|TRBV19|14
CASSMGGVNTEAFF
>TRBJ2-3|TRBV7-9|15
CASSIGGARTDTQYF
>TRBJ1-1|TRBV29-1|13
CSVLRARGTEAFF
>TRBJ1-4|TRBV5-1|16
CASSAGDRGTNEKLFF
>TRBJ2-7|TRBV5-6|16
CASSLVSGGPRYEQYF
>TRBJ2-1|TRBV11-2|13
CASSLRTIDEQFF
>TRBJ1-2|TRBV19|15
CASSVEGSSNYGYTF
>TRBJ2-3|TRBV5-5|17
CASSPKRDSLNTDTQYF
>TRBJ1-6|TRBV11-2|14
CASSEGPGDSPLHF
>TRBJ2-5|TRBV18|12
CASSPNRETQYF
>TRBJ2-7|TRBV7-9|13
CASSLEQSYEQYF
>TRBJ2-1|TRBV11-2|15
CASSLPSSSYNEQFF
>TRBJ2-7|TRBV5-1|14
CASSLETSGDEQYF
>TRBJ1-2|TRBV18|16
CASSKGQEIANYGYTF
>TRBJ1-6|TRBV6-1|12
CASLGRESPLHF
>TRBJ1-5|TRBV6-6|16
CASSYSDRGTNQPQHF
>TRBJ1-3|TRBV6-5|16
CASSYRDRFSGNTIYF
>TRBJ1-5|TRBV28|12
CAKSRGNQPQHF
>TRBJ1-3|TRBV28|15
CASSSGTGAPRAIYF
>TRBJ1-4|TRBV7-2|14
CASSLSGDREKLFF
>TRBJ2-7|TRBV6-6|14
CASTPRAGPYEQYF
>TRBJ2-1|TRBV4-1|17
CASSQFSGGSSYNEQFF
>TRBJ2-1|TRBV5-1|17
CASSLAGLAGDYNEQFF
>TRBJ2-7|TRBV27|13
CASSRDRGYEQYF
>TRBJ1-5|TRBV27|15
CASTRTVGSNQPQHF
>TRBJ2-2|TRBV4-1|15
CASSQPLQDTGELFF
>TRBJ2-6|TRBV5-6|15
CASSSRVFGANVLTF
>TRBJ2-2|TRBV5-1|15
CASTTGTTNTGELFF
>TRBJ1-4|TRBV6-1|20
CASSEGFRAGTGDANEKLFF
>TRBJ1-1|TRBV9|17
CASSVGQGAKMGTEAFF
>TRBJ1-2|TRBV6-1|15
CASSSENRGGYGCTF
>TRBJ2-1|TRBV28|16
CASSTVWGGNFNEQFF
>TRBJ1-1|TRBV28|13
CASGRNADTEAFF
>TRBJ2-2|TRBV9|16
CASSVGGQAPTGELFF
>TRBJ2-6|TRBV7-2|15
CASSLGRSGANVLTF
>TRBJ1-1|TRBV5-6|15
CATNVLSDMNTEAFF
>TRBJ2-2|TRBV13|17
CASSLGGQSVNTGELFF
>TRBJ2-7|TRBV7-9|15
CASSLAGTGPYEQYF
>TRBJ2-2|TRBV6-6|16
CASSYPTTSYAGELFF
>TRBJ2-1|TRBV11-2|15
CASSPQPGTIKVQFF
>TRBJ2-2|TRBV9|17
CASNALAGITNTGELFF
>TRBJ1-6|TRBV5-1|15
CASSSGQGRSGPLHF
>TRBJ2-3|TRBV10-1|16
CASSESGRGYTDTQYF
>TRBJ1-5|TRBV2|15
CASSEAQGASQPQHF
>TRBJ2-3|TRBV7-2|12
CASSLPGGGQYF